Listed below are T cell receptor beta chains from one sample, sequenced in a study of blood T cell repertoires in COVID-19. This table comes from immunoSEQ multiplex PCR, and its TCRdb copy is limited to in-frame clones, with some not included. The repertoire holds hundreds of thousands of clones, with roughly 85% as singletons. The sequenced material came from peripheral blood. The receptors were gathered from a man between 45 and 60 years old with COVID-19, enrolled during active disease. Each CDR3 is given with its conserved first and last residue. The order of the fields is J gene, V gene, D gene, clone size, CDR3 DNA, CDR3 protein. The D gene is left open where the match is weak. Not every row has a clone size; where given, it reads once, few, many or a size class.

>TRBJ1-6|TRBV27|-|-
TGTGCCAGCCGGGGGGGGCGTAGGGCACCCCTCCACTTT
CASRGGRRAPLHF
>TRBJ1-5|TRBV19|TRBD1|-
TGTGCCAGTAGTACGACAGGGGTCAGCAATCAGCCCCAGCATTTT
CASSTTGVSNQPQHF
>TRBJ2-2|TRBV15|-|-
TGTGCCACCAGCAGAGAGCGAGGGTACACCGGGGAGCTGTTTTTT
CATSRERGYTGELFF
>TRBJ1-5|TRBV11-2|-|-
TGTGCCAGCAGCTTAGACAGAAATCAGCCCCAGCATTTT
CASSLDRNQPQHF
>TRBJ2-7|TRBV5-5|-|-
TGTGCCAGCAGCTTGGGAGGGTTCAACGAGCAGTACTTC
CASSLGGFNEQYF
>TRBJ1-2|TRBV7-3|-|few
TGTGCCAGCAGCTTAGACAGGATGGGGGGCTACACCTTC
CASSLDRMGGYTF
>TRBJ2-3|TRBV20-1|TRBD2|-
TGCAGTGCTAGTGGGAGGGCTCAGCCAGATACGCAGTATTTT
CSASGRAQPDTQYF
>TRBJ1-1|TRBV7-9|-|-
TGTGCCAGCAGCTTACGGGGGGAGAACACTGAAGCTTTCTTT
CASSLRGENTEAFF
>TRBJ2-3|TRBV10-3|TRBD1|-
TGTGCCATCAGTGACCGGGACAGGGAAGTCACAGATACGCAGTATTTT
CAISDRDREVTDTQYF
>TRBJ2-7|TRBV18|TRBD1|-
TGTGCCAGCTCCCAGGACAGGACCTCCTACGAGCAGTACTTC
CASSQDRTSYEQYF
>TRBJ1-5|TRBV6-6|-|once
TGTGCCAGCAGCCAGGGAGGGTTTAGGAGCAATCAGCCCCAGCATTTT
CASSQGGFRSNQPQHF
>TRBJ1-4|TRBV5-1|TRBD1|-
TGCGCCAGCAGGGAGGGACAGCTAGCAATTGCAACTAATGAAAAACTGTTTTTT
CASREGQLAIATNEKLFF
>TRBJ2-1|TRBV28|-|few
TGTGCCAGCAGTTCTGACAGGACGCTGCAATCGTACAATGAGCAGTTCTTC
CASSSDRTLQSYNEQFF
>TRBJ2-6|TRBV5-5|-|-
TGTGCCAGCAGCTTACAGGGAGCCCCTGGGGCCAACGTCCTGACTTTC
CASSLQGAPGANVLTF
>TRBJ1-2|TRBV10-2|TRBD1|-
TGCGCCACGGAGGACAGGGCTTCGGCTAACTATGGCTACACCTTC
CATEDRASANYGYTF
>TRBJ2-7|TRBV5-1|TRBD1|few
TGCGCCAGCAGCGCCGGACAGGGTAGGCAGTACTTC
CASSAGQGRQYF
>TRBJ1-1|TRBV9|-|-
TGTGCCAGCACCAAGGACAGTCGGCTAAGGACTGAAGCTTTCTTT
CASTKDSRLRTEAFF
>TRBJ1-2|TRBV5-4|TRBD1|-
TGTGCCAGCAGCCGCCATAACAGGGGAGCTAACTATGGCTACACCTTC
CASSRHNRGANYGYTF
>TRBJ1-2|TRBV6-2/TRBV6-3|-|-
TGTGCCAGCAGTTCACCGGGACAAGGGAACTTGGGCTACACCTTC
CASSSPGQGNLGYTF
>TRBJ1-6|TRBV5-1|TRBD1|-
TGCGCCAGCAGCTTGGCCCGGGACAGTCATAATTCACCCCTCCACTTT
CASSLARDSHNSPLHF
>TRBJ1-1|TRBV6-5|-|-
TGTGCCAGCAGTATTATTACAGGATCTGAAGCTTTCTTT
CASSIITGSEAFF
>TRBJ2-7|TRBV7-2|-|-
TGTGCCAGCAGCTTGGGTCCGCCAGGGGTCGCGGGTGCCTACGAGCAGTACTTC
CASSLGPPGVAGAYEQYF
>TRBJ1-6|TRBV30|TRBD1|-
TGTGCCTGGAGTGGCGGGACAGGGAATTCACCCCTCCACTTT
CAWSGGTGNSPLHF
>TRBJ2-2|TRBV19|TRBD1|-
TGTGCCAGTAGTGGGACAGGGTTCACCGGGGAGCTGTTTTTT
CASSGTGFTGELFF
>TRBJ2-3|TRBV4-3|TRBD2|-
TGCGCCAGCAGCCAAGATGGTGCGGGGGGGCGGGAAGATACGCAGTATTTT
CASSQDGAGGREDTQYF
>TRBJ2-3|TRBV3-1/TRBV3-2|-|-
TGTGCCAGCAGCCCACGGTCAGGGCCGGCAGATACGCAGTATTTT
CASSPRSGPADTQYF
>TRBJ1-1|TRBV6-5|TRBD1|-
TGTGCCAGCATTCGGGACAGGTTGAACACTGAAGCTTTCTTT
CASIRDRLNTEAFF
>TRBJ2-2|TRBV5-1|TRBD1|-
TGCGCCAGCAGCTTGAGTTCGGGACAGGGCCATACCGGGGAGCTGTTTTTT
CASSLSSGQGHTGELFF
>TRBJ1-2|TRBV19|-|-
TGTGCCAGTAGTATAGCTGCGGACTATGGCTACACCTTC
CASSIAADYGYTF
>TRBJ1-1|TRBV5-6|TRBD1|-
TGTGCCAGCAGGTCCGGGACAGCGAACACTGAAGCTTTCTTT
CASRSGTANTEAFF
>TRBJ2-1|TRBV15|TRBD1|-
TGTGCCACCAGCAGACCCGGGACAGTTCTCTACAATGAGCAGTTCTTC
CATSRPGTVLYNEQFF
>TRBJ1-3|TRBV5-4|-|-
TGTGCCAGCAGCTTGGGACAGGTAGCTGGAAACACCATATATTTT
CASSLGQVAGNTIYF
>TRBJ2-1|TRBV30|-|-
TGTGCCTGGGGACGAGGGCGTTACAATGAGCAGTTCTTC
CAWGRGRYNEQFF
>TRBJ2-2|TRBV18|TRBD2|-
TGTGCCAGCTCACCAAGACTAGCGGATAACACCGGGGAGCTGTTTTTT
CASSPRLADNTGELFF
>TRBJ2-7|TRBV15|-|-
TGTGCCACCAGCCGCCATGGGGGGTGGGTCCACGAGCAGTACTTC
CATSRHGGWVHEQYF
>TRBJ1-4|TRBV20-1|-|few
TGCAGTGCTAGTGCGGGGTGGGATGAAAAACTGTTTTTT
CSASAGWDEKLFF
>TRBJ2-5|TRBV6-6|TRBD2|-
TGTGCCACCCTAGCGGGGGAAGAGACCCAGTACTTC
CATLAGEETQYF
>TRBJ2-3|TRBV5-5|TRBD1|once
TGTGCCAGTGGGACAGGGCGTAGCGGTAACGCAGATACGCAGTATTTT
CASGTGRSGNADTQYF
>TRBJ1-1|TRBV5-1|-|few
TGCGCCAGCAGCTCTACGGCCGGGACTGAAGCTTTCTTT
CASSSTAGTEAFF
>TRBJ2-5|TRBV28|TRBD1|-
TGTGCCATCCGGGACAGGGGGCATCGAGAGACCCAGTACTTC
CAIRDRGHRETQYF
>TRBJ1-5|TRBV5-1|TRBD1|-
TGCGCCAGCAGCTTGGGGGACAGGGGGGAGCCCCAGCATTTT
CASSLGDRGEPQHF
>TRBJ1-6|TRBV11-2|-|-
TGTGCCAGCAGCTTAGCCGTTAATTCACCCCTCCACTTT
CASSLAVNSPLHF